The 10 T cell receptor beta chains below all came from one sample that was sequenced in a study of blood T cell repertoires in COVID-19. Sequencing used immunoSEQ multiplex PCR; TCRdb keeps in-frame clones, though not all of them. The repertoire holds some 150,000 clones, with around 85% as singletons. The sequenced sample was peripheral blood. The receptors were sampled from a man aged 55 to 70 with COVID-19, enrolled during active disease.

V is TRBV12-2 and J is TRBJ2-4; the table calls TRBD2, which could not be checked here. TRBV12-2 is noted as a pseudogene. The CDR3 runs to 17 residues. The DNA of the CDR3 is TGTGCAAGTCGCTTACCCCCGGGAGGTCGAGCCAAAAACATTCAGTACTTC. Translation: CASRLPPGGRAKNIQYF.

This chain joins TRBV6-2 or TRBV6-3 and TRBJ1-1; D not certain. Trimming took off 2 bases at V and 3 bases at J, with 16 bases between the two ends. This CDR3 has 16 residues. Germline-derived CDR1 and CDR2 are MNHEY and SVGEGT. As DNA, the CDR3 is TGTGCCAGCAGTTACCCCAGGTCGATATGGGACACTGAAGCTTTCTTT. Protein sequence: CASSYPRSIWDTEAFF.

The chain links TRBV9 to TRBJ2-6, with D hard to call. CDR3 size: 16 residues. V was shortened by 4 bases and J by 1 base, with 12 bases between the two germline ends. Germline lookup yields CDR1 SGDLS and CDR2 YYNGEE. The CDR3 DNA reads TGTGCCAGCAGCCTACGACTTAGTTCTGGGGCCAACGTCCTGACTTTC. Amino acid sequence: CASSLRLSSGANVLTF.

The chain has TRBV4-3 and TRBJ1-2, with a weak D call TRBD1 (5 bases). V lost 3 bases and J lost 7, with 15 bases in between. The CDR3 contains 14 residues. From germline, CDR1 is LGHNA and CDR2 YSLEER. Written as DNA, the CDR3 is TGCGCCAGCAGCCACCCGGGACTAACGTCTGGCTACACCTTC. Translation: CASSHPGLTSGYTF.

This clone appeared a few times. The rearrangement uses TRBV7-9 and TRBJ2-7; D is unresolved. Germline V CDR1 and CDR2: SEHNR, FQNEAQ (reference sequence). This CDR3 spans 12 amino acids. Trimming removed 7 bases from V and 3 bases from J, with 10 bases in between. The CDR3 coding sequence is TGTGCCAGCACCAGAGAACTCTACGAGCAGTACTTC. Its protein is CASTRELYEQYF.

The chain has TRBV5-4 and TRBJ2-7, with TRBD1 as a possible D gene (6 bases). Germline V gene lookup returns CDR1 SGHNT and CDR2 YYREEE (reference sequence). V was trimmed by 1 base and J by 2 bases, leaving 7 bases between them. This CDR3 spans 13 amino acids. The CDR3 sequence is CASSLPGAYEQYF. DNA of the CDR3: TGTGCCAGCAGCTTGCCAGGGGCCTACGAGCAGTACTTC.

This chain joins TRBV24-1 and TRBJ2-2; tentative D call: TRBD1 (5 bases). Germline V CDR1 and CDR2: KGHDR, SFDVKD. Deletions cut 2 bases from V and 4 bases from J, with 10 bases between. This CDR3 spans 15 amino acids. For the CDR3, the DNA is TGTGCCACCAGTGATTGGCCCAGGGTCACCGGGGAGCTGTTTTTT. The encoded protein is CATSDWPRVTGELFF.

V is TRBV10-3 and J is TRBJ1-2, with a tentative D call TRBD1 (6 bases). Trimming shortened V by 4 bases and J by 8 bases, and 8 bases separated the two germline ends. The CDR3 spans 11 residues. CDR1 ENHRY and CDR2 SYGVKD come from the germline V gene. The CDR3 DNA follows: TGTGCCATCAGTGGGGGACACGGCTACACCTTC. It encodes CAISGGHGYTF.

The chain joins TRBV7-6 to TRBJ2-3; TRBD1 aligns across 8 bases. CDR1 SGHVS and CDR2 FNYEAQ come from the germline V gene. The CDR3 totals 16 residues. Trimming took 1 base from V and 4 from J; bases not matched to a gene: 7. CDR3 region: CASSLGGTGDADTQYF. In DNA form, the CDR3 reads TGTGCCAGCAGCTTAGGCGGGACAGGAGACGCAGATACGCAGTATTTT.

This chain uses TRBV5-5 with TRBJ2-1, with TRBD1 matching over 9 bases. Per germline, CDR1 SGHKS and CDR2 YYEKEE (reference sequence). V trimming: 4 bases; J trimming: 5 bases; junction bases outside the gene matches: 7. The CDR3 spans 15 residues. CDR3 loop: CASSHPGQGNNEQFF. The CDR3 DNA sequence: TGTGCCAGCAGCCATCCGGGACAGGGAAACAATGAGCAGTTCTTC.